The source of this TCR beta chain is a study of T cell repertoires in cytomegalovirus infection. In this sample, this clonotype turned up many times. TCRdb reprocessed the reads via MiXCR and lists one record per CDR3 protein. The sample has approximately 76,000 distinct CDR3 sequences; 3.7% are singletons. This CDR3 is built from 15 residues. Germline values: CDR1 LGHDT, CDR2 YNNKEL (reference sequence). With V trimmed by 6 bases and J by 4 bases, 6 bases remained unmatched. The material sequenced was PBMCs. The chain couples TRBV3-1 to TRBJ1-4, with 9 bases fitting TRBD1. This TCR came from a human donor in good health (CMV status not recorded). Some clones in this sample may be carry-over from other donors' samples. The CDR3 is CASRGTGRVNEKLFF. Written as DNA, the CDR3 is TGTGCCAGCAGGGGGACAGGGCGGGTTAATGAAAAACTGTTTTTT.